The 5 T cell receptor beta chains below all came from one sample that was sequenced in a study of metastatic and nonmetastatic thyroid tumors. TCRdb re-called the PCR reads through MiXCR. Of under 20,000 clones listed, about 30% are singletons. Thyroid surgery was performed in patients who had received no treatment beforehand. Sequenced sample: adjacent normal tissue. The receptors come from a female donor with papillary thyroid cancer or a benign thyroid nodule (not recorded which). Some clones in this sample may be carry-over from other donors' samples.

As for this clone: Given the absence of the conserved phenylalanine or tryptophan at the CDR3 end, a read error is likely. The DNA is left out, because the CDR3 cannot be placed on it with certainty; the CDR3 is given as TCRdb lists it. The chain is built from TRBV11-2 and TRBJ1-2; TRBD1, the table's D call, lacks a check against the DNA. The germline CDR1 and CDR2 sequences are SGHAT and FQNNGV. The CDR3 is 11 residues long, counting both termini. This chain's CDR3 is CASNTGQGPSL.

This chain joins TRBV28 and TRBJ1-2; no reliable D call. CDR1 MDHEN and CDR2 SYDVKM come from the germline V gene. There are 13 residues in the CDR3. V was pared by 6 bases and J by 0 bases, with 8 bases between. CDR3 loop: CASRLGTNYGYTF. CDR3 DNA sequence: TGTGCCAGCAGACTAGGAACTAACTATGGCTACACCTTC.

Remarks on this clone: The DNA is omitted, as the CDR3 cannot be located on it reliably, and the CDR3 follows TCRdb's listing. The chain is built from TRBV6-9 and TRBJ1-2; TRBD1 was called by the table and not checked on the DNA. The CDR3 region is 21 residues in length, termini included. Germline assignment: CDR1 MNHGY and CDR2 SVAAGI. The CDR3 here is CASSYQGNEQFFGPGGYGYTF.

The chain links TRBV6-1 to TRBJ1-2; 7 bases fit TRBD1. J gave up 4 bases and V 8 bases, and 13 bases lay outside the gene matches. The CDR3 runs to 15 residues. Germline CDR1 is MNHNS and CDR2 is SASEGT. The CDR3 is CASQPSTGTIYGYTF. CDR3 sequence (DNA): TGTGCCAGCCAACCTTCGACAGGGACGATCTATGGCTACACCTTC.

Only a few counts were recorded for this clone. The J gene is TRBJ1-6, the V gene TRBV28; unclear D gene. The germline V gene has CDR1 MDHEN and CDR2 SYDVKM. The CDR3 consists of 14 residues. Trimming removed 5 bases from V and 6 bases from J, with 11 bases in between. In DNA form, the CDR3 reads TGTGCCAGCAGTACCGGGAGATCTAATTCACCCCTCCACTTT. It translates to CASSTGRSNSPLHF.